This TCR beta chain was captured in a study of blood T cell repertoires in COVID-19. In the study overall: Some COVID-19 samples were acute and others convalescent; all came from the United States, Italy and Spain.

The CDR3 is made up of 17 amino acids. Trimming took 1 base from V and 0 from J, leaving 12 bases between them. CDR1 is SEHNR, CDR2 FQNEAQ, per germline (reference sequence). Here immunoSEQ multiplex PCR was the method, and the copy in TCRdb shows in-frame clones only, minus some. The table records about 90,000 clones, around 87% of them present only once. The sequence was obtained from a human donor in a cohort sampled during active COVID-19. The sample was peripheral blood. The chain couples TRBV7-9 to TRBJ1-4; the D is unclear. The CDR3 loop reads CASSLVRSRSTNEKLFF. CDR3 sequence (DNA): TGTGCCAGCAGCTTAGTCCGCTCGAGATCAACTAATGAAAAACTGTTTTTT.